This TCR beta chain derives from a study of T cell repertoires in cytomegalovirus infection. Overall study: It can be stated that public TCR beta signatures indicated CMV infection as well as a matching HLA type. Findings and limits, study-wide: The ex vivo response was dominated by HLA-C-restricted CMV-specific TCR beta clonotypes. Pooled public TCR beta family frequency picked out CMV carriers with the relevant HLA.

TCRdb called the reads again in MiXCR, with one record for every CDR3 protein. Of 510,000 or so distinct CDR3 sequences listed, about a quarter are singletons. A note on this clonotype: The antigen remains unidentified.

Sequenced: PBMCs. The receptor's source is a human donor in good health (CMV status not recorded). Some clones in this sample may be carry-over from other donors' samples.

CDR3 in amino acids: CASRLQGASYNEQFF. DNA for the CDR3: TGTGCCAGCAGATTACAGGGGGCCTCCTACAATGAGCAGTTCTTC. The chain couples TRBV6-5 to TRBJ2-1; 9 positions agree with TRBD1. The CDR3 has 15 residues. Trimming removed 6 bases from V and 0 bases from J; junction bases left unmatched: 3. Germline CDR1 MNHEY, CDR2 SVGAGI.